This T cell receptor (beta chain) came from a study of T cell changes during pregnancy in multiple sclerosis. V gave up 4 bases and J gave up 4 bases; unmatched junction bases: 4. The CDR3 runs to 15 residues. CDR1 LGHNA and CDR2 YSLEER come from the germline V gene. Data came from immunoSEQ multiplex PCR; TCRdb stores just in-frame clones and leaves some out. The table records 65,000 to 90,000 clones, approximately 92% of them present only once. The input for sequencing was peripheral blood, taken before pregnancy. This TCR was recovered from a female donor with multiple sclerosis, enrolled in a pregnancy study. The rearrangement links TRBV4-3 to TRBJ2-5; 12 bases line up with TRBD2. The CDR3 DNA sequence: TGCGCCAGCAGCCCGACTAGCGGGAGTCCAGAGACCCAGTACTTC. Its protein product is CASSPTSGSPETQYF.